This T cell receptor beta chain was captured in a study of molecular identifiers for immune sequencing clone quantification (dated by TCRdb to the late 2010s). Background for the entire study: In a replicate experiment, RNA from roughly 20,000 or 100,000 naive CD8 T cells was split into five aliquots, four of which were sequenced. CD8 T cells were used in a methods study to benchmark molecular-identifier clustering-based TCR repertoire sequencing (MIDCIRS) and TCR RNA copy counting.

Library prep was done by PCR. Instrument on record: NextSeq 500. Bulk TCR libraries were made following a previously described method, with the TCR primers given in Table S5. Total RNA was purified with the Qiagen AllPrep DNA/RNA kit. Before analysis, reads from multiple sequencing runs of one library were combined. The source study handled its data this way. Reads were retained only if the reads had an exact TCR constant sequence, and the retained reads were trimmed to 150 nt and grouped according to their 12-nt molecular barcodes. Reads in each barcode group were sub-clustered using a 15% Levenshtein threshold, and a quality-weighted consensus sequence was built for each RNA molecule. Non-functional sequences were removed, as were lower-count sequences one edit away from another. Based on a fit of two negative binomial distributions, barcode sub-clusters having less than 20% of the maximum read count were discarded. TCRdb applied fastp at Q25 and MiXCR to the public reads, then kept only in-frame beta chains. For every CDR3 protein sequence, its rows merge into one entry that carries the most common genes and DNA. The V and J calls and clone size are TCRdb's, not the authors'. This sample lists 100,000 or so distinct CDR3 sequences; about 35% were detected once. The ten largest clones take up less than 5.5% of the sample.

Libraries of naive CD8 T cells were built from around 20,000 to 1,000,000 sorted cells, with 10%, 30% or 50% of the purified RNA used. Naive CD8 T cells were FACS-sorted as CD8+CD4-CCR7+CD45RA+ on a BD FACSAria II into RLT Plus buffer. To test detection sensitivity, Jurkat RNA equal to ten TCR copies was added to samples of about 20,000-1,000,000 naive CD8 T cells. Enrichment of CD8 T cells was done with RosetteSep CD8+ T Cell Enrichment Cocktail plus Ficoll-Paque, and ACK red cell lysis came afterward. Details on this clonotype: The antigen this receptor binds is unknown. Possible read error: a much larger clone is one base away. No conserved phenylalanine or tryptophan ends this CDR3, so it is likely a read error.

The CDR3 numbers 14 amino acids, ends counted. The sequence is cut down to CDR3 DNA, 42 bases in frame from base 1. CDR1 MNHEY and CDR2 SMNVEV are derived from the germline V gene (reference sequence). The germline V and J ends show losses of 4 bases and 6 bases respectively, and no gene match explains 6 bases of the junction. Points the paper makes about the study in general: The sizes of highly expanded clones could end up underestimated when identical TCR molecules share a barcode. Naive libraries contained spiked-in Jurkat TCR RNA (roughly ten copies' worth), which is not part of the donor repertoire. Modeling indicated about 3 TCR RNA copies recovered per cell, compared with about 9.7 by digital PCR, which implies a capture efficiency of approximately 30%. A single cell's worth of spiked-in Jurkat TCR RNA was reported detectable even among one million naive CD8 T cells. Without barcode sub-clustering, chimeric consensus sequences inflated TCR diversity; chimeras reached as high as 47%. Clones above 20 RNA copies held over 98% of molecules in CMV-specific effector cells but under 1% in naive cells.

This receptor was identified in a human donor in good health. Some libraries in this study had Jurkat cell RNA spiked in. Sequencing was performed on naive CD8+ T cells from blood, with Jurkat cell RNA spiked in. The cell subset or site label on this specimen signifies: FACS-sorted CD8+CD4-CCR7+CD45RA+ naive T cells. This sequence uses TRBV27 and TRBJ1-5, with 7 middle bases fitting TRBD1. The CDR3 reads as follows: CASSSRQGSQPQHI. The nucleotide sequence is given as TGTGCCAGCAGTTCACGACAGGGAAGTCAGCCCCAGCATATT.